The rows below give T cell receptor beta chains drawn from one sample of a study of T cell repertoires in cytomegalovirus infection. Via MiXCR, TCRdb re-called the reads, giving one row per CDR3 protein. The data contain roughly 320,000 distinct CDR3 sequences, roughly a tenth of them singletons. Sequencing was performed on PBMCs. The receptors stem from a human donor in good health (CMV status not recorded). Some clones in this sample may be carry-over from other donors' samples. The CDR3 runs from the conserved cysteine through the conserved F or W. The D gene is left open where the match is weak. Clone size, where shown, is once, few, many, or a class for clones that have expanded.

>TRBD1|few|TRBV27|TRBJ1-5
CASSSGRGSRNQPQHF
TGTGCCAGCAGTTCCGGCAGGGGGTCGAGAAATCAGCCCCAGCATTTT
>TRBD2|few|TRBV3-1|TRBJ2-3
CASSPRTSGSTDTQYF
TGTGCCAGCAGCCCAAGGACTAGCGGAAGCACAGATACGCAGTATTTT
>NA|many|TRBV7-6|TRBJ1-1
CASSRGNTEAFF
TGTGCCAGCAGCAGGGGTAACACTGAAGCTTTCTTT
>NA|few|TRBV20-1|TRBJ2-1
CSASTGWNNEQFF
TGCAGTGCTAGCACAGGGTGGAACAATGAGCAGTTCTTC
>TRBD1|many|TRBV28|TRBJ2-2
CATETGTANTGELFF
TGTGCCACCGAGACCGGGACAGCGAACACCGGGGAGCTGTTTTTT
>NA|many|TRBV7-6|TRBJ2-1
CASSLRASYNEQFF
TGTGCCAGCAGCTTAAGGGCATCATACAATGAGCAGTTCTTC
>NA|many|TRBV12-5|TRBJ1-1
CASGLSRRGGTEAFF
TGTGCTAGTGGACTCTCTCGACGCGGAGGCACTGAAGCTTTCTTT
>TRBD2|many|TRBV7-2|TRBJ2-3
CASSPLSSGGARDTQYF
TGTGCCAGCAGCCCGCTGTCCAGCGGGGGGGCGCGAGATACGCAGTATTTT
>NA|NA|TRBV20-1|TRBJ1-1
CSARDPKGDTEAFF
TGCAGTGCTAGAGATCCCAAGGGCGACACTGAAGCTTTCTTT
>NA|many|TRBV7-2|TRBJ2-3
CASSLAWGTSTDTQYF
TGTGCCAGCAGCTTAGCCTGGGGGACTAGCACAGATACGCAGTATTTT
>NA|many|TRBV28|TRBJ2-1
CASSPQASRSYNEQFF
TGTGCCAGCAGTCCCCAAGCCAGCCGCTCCTACAATGAGCAGTTCTTC
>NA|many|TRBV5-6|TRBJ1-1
CASSLDNTEAFF
TGTGCCAGCAGCTTGGACAACACTGAAGCTTTCTTT
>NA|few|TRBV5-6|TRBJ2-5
CASSFSTLDGTQYF
TGTGCCAGCAGCTTTTCGACCCTGGACGGGACCCAGTACTTC
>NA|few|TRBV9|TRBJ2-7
CASSEKGTSYEQYF
TGTGCCAGCAGCGAGAAGGGCACTTCCTACGAGCAGTACTTC
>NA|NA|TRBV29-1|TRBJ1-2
CSVERGYGYGYTF
TGCAGCGTTGAAAGGGGTTACGGCTATGGCTACACCTTC
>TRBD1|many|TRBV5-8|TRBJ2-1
CASSLGQGVFYNEQFF
TGTGCCAGCAGCCTGGGACAGGGGGTCTTCTACAATGAGCAGTTCTTC
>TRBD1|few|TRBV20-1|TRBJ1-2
CRGTGGGYTF
TGCAGAGGAACAGGGGGTGGCTACACCTTC
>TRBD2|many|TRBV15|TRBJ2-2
CATSRDPGGRTGELFF
TGTGCCACCAGCAGAGATCCGGGGGGGCGTACCGGGGAGCTGTTTTTT
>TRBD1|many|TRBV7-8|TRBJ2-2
CASSLMDRGYGELFF
TGTGCCAGCAGCTTAATGGACAGGGGTTACGGGGAGCTGTTTTTT
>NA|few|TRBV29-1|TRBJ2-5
CSVRASSQETQYF
TGCAGCGTTCGAGCATCCTCACAAGAGACCCAGTACTTC
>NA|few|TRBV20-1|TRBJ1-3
CSARPGPGNTIYF
TGCAGTGCTAGACCGGGTCCTGGAAACACCATATATTTT
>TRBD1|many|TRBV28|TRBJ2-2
CAAHGTGRMGELFF
TGTGCAGCCCACGGGACAGGGAGAATGGGGGAGCTGTTTTTT
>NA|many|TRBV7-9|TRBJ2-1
CASSPILGGNEQFF
TGTGCCAGCAGCCCGATCCTGGGTGGCAATGAGCAGTTCTTC
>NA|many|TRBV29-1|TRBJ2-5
CSFPGAPQETQYF
TGCAGCTTCCCAGGGGCCCCACAAGAGACCCAGTACTTC
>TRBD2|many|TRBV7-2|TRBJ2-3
CASSSPTSGTQYF
TGTGCCAGCAGCTCTCCGACTAGCGGTACGCAGTATTTT
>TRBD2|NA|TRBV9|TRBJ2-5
CASSVEGRGGPETQYF
TGTGCCAGCAGCGTAGAGGGTCGGGGGGGCCCGGAGACCCAGTACTTC
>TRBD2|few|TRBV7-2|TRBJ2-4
CASGIAGGRNIQYF
TGTGCCAGCGGGATAGCGGGGGGTCGAAACATTCAGTACTTC
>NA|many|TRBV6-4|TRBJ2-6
CASSENYGGSGANVLTF
TGTGCCAGCAGTGAAAACTACGGTGGGTCTGGGGCCAACGTCCTGACTTTC